Following are 22 T cell receptor beta chains from one sample sequenced in a study of T cells after yellow fever vaccination. TCRdb re-analysed the 5' RACE reads in MiXCR, keeping a single row per CDR3 protein. The data contain fewer than 400,000 distinct CDR3 sequences, approximately 5.7% of them singletons. The sample consisted of PBMCs, taken 5 days after the yellow fever booster vaccination. The receptors come from a man aged 25 to 40 who received the YFV17D yellow fever vaccine.

This clonotype was seen a few times. The J gene is TRBJ2-2, the V gene TRBV5-6; no reliable D call. This CDR3 is 12 amino acids long. V shed 2 bases and J shed 7 bases, with 6 bases lying between them. Germline V gene data show CDR1 as SGHDT and CDR2 as YYEEEE. CDR3 nucleotide sequence: TGTGCCAGCAGCTTACCGAACGGGGAGCTGTTTTTT. The encoded protein is CASSLPNGELFF.

This sequence joins TRBV7-2 and TRBJ2-1; a possible D gene is TRBD2 (5 bases). This CDR3 is 12 amino acids long. V gave up 3 bases and J gave up 13 bases, with 13 bases separating them. Germline CDR1 reads SGHTA; CDR2 reads FQGNSA. The DNA of the CDR3 is TGTGCCAGCAGCTTGTTCGGGGTGGGACAGTTCTTC. Translation: CASSLFGVGQFF.

This clonotype was picked up a small number of times. The chain joins TRBV20-1 to TRBJ1-5; D is unresolved. Germline-derived CDR1 and CDR2 are DFQATT and SNEGSKA (reference sequence). V gave up 5 bases and J gave up 7 bases, with 9 bases separating them. The CDR3 extends over 11 amino acids. The CDR3 region has the DNA TGCAGTGCTGAGGGAGGACAGCCCCAGCATTTT. Its translation is CSAEGGQPQHF.

This clonotype was counted between two and nine times. Its ends do not fully match the called genes, so a read error is possible. The V and J genes are TRBV6-5 and TRBJ1-4, with a possible D match to TRBD1 (5 bases). Germline V CDR1 and CDR2: MNHEY, SVGAGI. The CDR3 contains 13 residues. CDR3 in amino acids: CASSHSGPEKLFF. In nucleotides, the CDR3 is TGTGCCAGCAGTCACTCGGGACCAGAAAAACTGTTTTTT.

The chain couples TRBV5-1 to TRBJ2-5, with a tentative D call TRBD2 (5 bases). V dropped 1 base and J dropped 1 base, with 5 bases sitting between them. Germline lookup yields CDR1 SGHRS and CDR2 YFSETQ. There are 13 residues in the CDR3. CDR3 sequence reads: CASSLTSQETQYF. Written as DNA, the CDR3 is TGCGCCAGCAGCTTGACTAGCCAAGAGACCCAGTACTTC. The entire variable domain, with the rest obtained from reference TRBV5-1 and TRBJ2-5, is as follows: KAGVTQTPRYLIKTRGQQVTLSCSPISGHRSVSWYQQTPGQGLQFLFEYFSETQRNKGNFPGRFSGRQFSNSRSEMNVSTLELGDSALYLCASSLTSQETQYFGPGTRLLVL.

The CDR3 loop is CSASPPRTQYF. Written as DNA, the CDR3 is TGCAGTGCTAGCCCTCCTAGGACCCAGTACTTC. The V gene is TRBV20-1, the J gene TRBJ2-5; no clear D. The germline V gene has CDR1 DFQATT and CDR2 SNEGSKA (reference sequence). The V end lost 3 bases, the J end lost 7 bases, and 9 bases lay between the germline ends. The length of the CDR3 is 11 residues.

The J gene is TRBJ2-1, the V gene TRBV20-1, with TRBD2 matching 14 bases. Germline CDR1 and CDR2: DFQATT and SNEGSKA (reference sequence). The CDR3 totals 16 residues. The junction had 16 bases not matched to a gene; V was cut back by 3 bases and J by 15 bases. CDR3 sequence: CSARGEAGTSGSWGFF. CDR3 in DNA: TGCAGTGCTAGGGGCGAGGCAGGGACTAGCGGGAGTTGGGGGTTCTTC.

The sample holds a few counts of this clonotype. The gene calls are TRBV10-3 and TRBJ2-5; 7 bases line up with TRBD2. Trimming at V came to 0 bases and at J to 2 bases, leaving 3 bases not matched to a gene. The CDR3 totals 15 residues. CDR1 ENHRY and CDR2 SYGVKD come from the germline V gene. CDR3 nucleotide sequence: TGTGCCATCAGTGAGTCGGGAGGGTCTCAAGAGACCCAGTACTTC. This translates into CAISESGGSQETQYF.

This clonotype was counted only a few times. The chain combines TRBV18 with TRBJ2-1, with 7 bases matching TRBD2. Germline-derived CDR1 and CDR2 are KGHSH and LQKENI. V lost 6 bases and J lost 7; bases outside the gene matches: 6. This CDR3 is built from 13 residues. The CDR3 sequence: CASSGGSGNEQFF. The CDR3 bases are TGTGCCAGCTCTGGCGGGAGTGGGAATGAGCAGTTCTTC.

This clonotype appeared a few times. The rearrangement links TRBV28 to TRBJ2-3; 9 bases line up with TRBD1. V lost 6 bases and J lost 5; bases outside the gene matches: 9. The germline gives CDR1 MDHEN, CDR2 SYDVKM. This CDR3 spans 15 amino acids. CDR3 amino acids: CASREGTGMGDTQYF. As DNA, the CDR3 is TGTGCCAGCAGAGAAGGGACAGGGATGGGAGATACGCAGTATTTT.

There are many counts of this clonotype. The rearrangement links TRBV5-1 to TRBJ2-7; unclear D gene. Germline V gene lookup returns CDR1 SGHRS and CDR2 YFSETQ. Deletions cut 4 bases from V and 0 bases from J, with 14 bases between. This CDR3 is built from 15 residues. Written as DNA, the CDR3 is TGCGCCAGCAGCCCTTCTCCAGGTAGCTCCTACGAGCAGTACTTC. Residues: CASSPSPGSSYEQYF.

The chain couples TRBV12-3 or TRBV12-4 to TRBJ1-5, with D possibly TRBD1 on 5 matching bases. Trimming took 0 bases from V and 3 from J, leaving 9 bases between them. The CDR3 loop spans 15 amino acids. CDR3 amino acids: CASSLAVQANQPQHF. The CDR3 DNA reads TGTGCCAGCAGTTTAGCAGTACAGGCCAATCAGCCCCAGCATTTT.

This clonotype was detected a few times. The chain links TRBV19 to TRBJ2-5; D is perhaps TRBD1 or TRBD2 (6 bases each). V was trimmed by 1 base and J by 2 bases, leaving 11 bases between them. Germline V gene data show CDR1 as LNHDA and CDR2 as SQIVND (reference sequence). This CDR3 region has 15 residues. The DNA of the CDR3 is TGTGCCAGTAGTATAGTAGGGGGGAAACAAGAGACCCAGTACTTC. Its protein product is CASSIVGGKQETQYF.

This clonotype appeared many times. The J gene is TRBJ2-7, the V gene TRBV30, with no clear D. With 1 base removed from V and 6 bases from J, the gap between germline ends came to 13 bases. The CDR3 contains 13 residues. The germline V gene has CDR1 GTSNPN and CDR2 SVGIG (reference sequence). The CDR3 is CAWSELSYGEQYF. In nucleotides, the CDR3 is TGTGCCTGGAGTGAGCTTTCATATGGCGAGCAGTACTTC.

This clonotype was seen a few times. This chain uses TRBV6-5 with TRBJ2-7; 7 bases are shared with TRBD1. Germline V gene sequence: CDR1 MNHEY, CDR2 SVGAGI. J was trimmed by 0 bases and V by 3 bases; bases with no gene match: 2. The length of the CDR3 is 14 residues. The CDR3 bases are TGTGCCAGCAGTTATGGACAGGCCTCCTACGAGCAGTACTTC. Translated: CASSYGQASYEQYF.

This clonotype was seen a few times. V gene TRBV19 combines with J gene TRBJ2-5; D unresolved. There are 13 residues in the CDR3. The germline gives CDR1 LNHDA, CDR2 SQIVND (reference sequence). The ends were cut back, 3 bases at V and 1 base at J, with 6 bases in the middle. This CDR3 reads CASSISSQETQYF. The CDR3 DNA sequence: TGTGCCAGTAGTATTTCCAGCCAAGAGACCCAGTACTTC.

This clonotype was detected ten times or more. The chain is built from TRBV5-5 and TRBJ2-1; 11 bases map to TRBD2. Trimming at V came to 3 bases and at J to 6 bases, leaving 2 bases not matched to a gene. The V gene's germline CDR1 is SGHKS and CDR2 YYEKEE (reference sequence). The CDR3 is 14 residues long. The chain's CDR3 is CASSWGLAANEQFF. The CDR3 DNA follows: TGTGCCAGCAGCTGGGGACTAGCGGCCAATGAGCAGTTCTTC.

J is TRBJ2-3 and V is TRBV29-1, with D perhaps TRBD2 (5 bases). Trimming took off 6 bases at V and 2 bases at J, with 18 bases between the two ends. CDR1 and CDR2 from the germline V gene are SQVTM and ANQGSEA. The CDR3 sequence is 15 residues long. CDR3 bases: TGCAGCGTCAACGGACTCTCCCCCTACACAGATACGCAGTATTTT. Amino acid sequence: CSVNGLSPYTDTQYF.

This clonotype was detected only a few times. This chain joins TRBV29-1 and TRBJ1-3; the D gene is possibly TRBD1 (5 bases). CDR3 size: 14 residues. Germline assignment: CDR1 SQVTM and CDR2 ANQGSEA. The germline V and J ends were trimmed by 4 bases and 2 bases, with 12 bases remaining between them. CDR3 loop: CSVVPGLPGNTIYF. CDR3 bases: TGCAGCGTTGTGCCAGGGCTCCCTGGAAACACCATATATTTT.

The chain combines TRBV29-1 with TRBJ2-7; D unresolved. Germline values: CDR1 SQVTM, CDR2 ANQGSEA. The CDR3 runs to 13 residues. The V and J ends lost 4 bases and 7 bases respectively, with 17 bases between them. The CDR3 here is CSVVSPEVGEQYF. The CDR3 DNA is TGCAGCGTTGTAAGTCCAGAGGTGGGGGAGCAGTACTTC.

Here the CDR3 DNA reads TGTGCCAGCAGTCACTACAGGGTTGTTGAGCAGTACTTC. Its protein product is CASSHYRVVEQYF. The chain is built from TRBV6-6 and TRBJ2-7; D may be TRBD1 (6 bases). V lost 5 bases to trimming and J lost 7 bases, with 15 bases between them. Germline values: CDR1 MNHNY, CDR2 SVGAGI (reference sequence). The CDR3 is 13 residues long.

The sample holds many counts of this clonotype. The rearrangement uses TRBV10-3 and TRBJ1-5; 8 bases line up with TRBD1. V shed 4 bases, J shed 6 bases, and the junction held 5 bases outside the gene matches. Germline assignment: CDR1 ENHRY and CDR2 SYGVKD. The CDR3 extends over 14 amino acids. CDR3 amino acids: CAISVDRDAQPQHF. CDR3 nucleotides: TGTGCCATCAGTGTGGACAGGGACGCTCAGCCCCAGCATTTT.